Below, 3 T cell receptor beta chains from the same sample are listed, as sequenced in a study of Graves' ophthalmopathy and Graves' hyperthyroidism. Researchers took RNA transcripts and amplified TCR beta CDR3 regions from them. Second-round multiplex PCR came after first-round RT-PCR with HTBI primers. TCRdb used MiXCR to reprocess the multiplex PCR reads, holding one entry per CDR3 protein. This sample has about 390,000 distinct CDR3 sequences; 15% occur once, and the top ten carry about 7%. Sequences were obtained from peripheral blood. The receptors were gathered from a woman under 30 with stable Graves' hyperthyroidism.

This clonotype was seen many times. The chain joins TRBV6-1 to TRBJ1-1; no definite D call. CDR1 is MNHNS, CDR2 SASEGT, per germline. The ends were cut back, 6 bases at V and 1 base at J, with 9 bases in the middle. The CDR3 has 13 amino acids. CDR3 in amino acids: CASSSRSNTEAFF. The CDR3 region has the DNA TGTGCCAGCAGCTCAAGATCGAACACTGAAGCTTTCTTT.

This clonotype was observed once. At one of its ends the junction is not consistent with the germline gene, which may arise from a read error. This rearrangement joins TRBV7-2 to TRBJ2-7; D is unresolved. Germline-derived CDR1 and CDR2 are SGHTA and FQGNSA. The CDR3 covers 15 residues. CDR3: CASSLGGVPTYEQYF. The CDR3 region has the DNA TGTGCCAGCAGTTTAGGTGGGGTTCCCACCTACGAGCAGTACTTC.

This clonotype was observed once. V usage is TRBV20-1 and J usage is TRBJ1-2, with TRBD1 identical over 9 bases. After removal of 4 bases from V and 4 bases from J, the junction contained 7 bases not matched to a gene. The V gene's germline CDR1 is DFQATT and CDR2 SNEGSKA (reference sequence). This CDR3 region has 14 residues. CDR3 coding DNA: TGCAGTGCTACCGGGACAGGGAGAAGCTATGGCTACACCTTC. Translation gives CSATGTGRSYGYTF.